This T cell receptor (beta chain) was retrieved from a study of Ad26.COV2.S vaccination and SARS-CoV-2 variants. There are 14 residues in the CDR3. In germline, CDR1 is SGHNT, CDR2 YENEEA. Of note for this clone: A junction end diverges from the germline sequence, so it may reflect a read error.

Stated treatment: roughly 18 received Ad26.COV2.S at low or high dose, single or two shots; several received placebo; per-sample allocation not given. On day 63 after the first injection, vaccine and placebo recipients gave samples. Only in-frame clones appear in the TCRdb table, and some are missing; sequencing was by immunoSEQ multiplex PCR. The sample has a few hundred thousand clones, more than 75% seen once; the top ten hold less than 4%. The source is a person between 18 and 65 years old who received the Ad26.COV2.S COVID-19 vaccine or a placebo. The rearrangement links TRBV11-3 to TRBJ2-7, with D unclear. The sample in question was peripheral blood, obtained in a trial of Ad26.COV2.S vaccine versus placebo. DNA for the CDR3: TGTGCCAGCAGCTTACTTGGGTCATCCTCCGAGCAGTACTTC. As protein: CASSLLGSSSEQYF.